The 23 T cell receptor beta chains below come from one sample, sequenced in a study of blood T cell repertoires in COVID-19. Clones were sequenced by immunoSEQ multiplex PCR, and TCRdb holds only the in-frame ones, with some missing. The sample records about 34,000 clones, approximately 80% being singletons. Input material: peripheral blood. These receptors all stem from a woman in her sixties or seventies with acute or convalescent COVID-19.

This chain connects TRBV28 to TRBJ2-3; tentatively, D is TRBD1 (5 bases). V dropped 1 base and J dropped 5 bases, with 19 bases sitting between them. This CDR3 contains 17 residues. CDR1 MDHEN and CDR2 SYDVKM come from the germline V gene. In nucleotides, the CDR3 is TGTGCCAGCAGTTTATCTATTTTGCGGCAGGGCGTAGATACGCAGTATTTT. Amino acid sequence: CASSLSILRQGVDTQYF.

The V and J genes are TRBV15 and TRBJ1-2; possibly TRBD1 for D (5 bases). Germline V gene sequence: CDR1 LNHNV, CDR2 YYDKDF (reference sequence). The length of the CDR3 is 17 residues. The V end was cut by 0 bases, the J end by 2 bases, with 16 bases between. The CDR3 region has the DNA TGTGCCACCAGCAGAGAGCCAGACAGCACTCTCAACTATGGCTACACCTTC. It codes for CATSREPDSTLNYGYTF.

The V gene is TRBV5-4, the J gene TRBJ2-3; 14 bases fit TRBD2. CDR1 SGHNT and CDR2 YYREEE come from the germline V gene (reference sequence). The CDR3 runs 18 residues. The J segment lost 0 bases and the V segment lost 2 bases, leaving 5 bases of the junction unmatched. CDR3 sequence: CASSFGTSGGLSTDTQYF. The CDR3 nucleotides are TGTGCCAGCAGCTTCGGGACTAGCGGGGGCCTTAGCACAGATACGCAGTATTTT.

V is TRBV5-5 and J is TRBJ1-4; a weak D match, TRBD1 (5 bases). V was trimmed by 0 bases and J by 5 bases, leaving 8 bases between them. Germline CDR1 is SGHKS and CDR2 is YYEKEE (reference sequence). CDR3 length: 14 residues. The CDR3: CASSLGGLNEKLFF. The CDR3 DNA is TGTGCCAGCAGCTTGGGGGGCCTAAATGAAAAACTGTTTTTT.

CDR3 protein: CASPDPTSTSGGTSTDTQYF. The CDR3 nucleotides read TGTGCCAGTCCCGACCCGACTTCGACTAGCGGGGGGACTAGCACAGATACGCAGTATTTT. The chain links TRBV19 to TRBJ2-3, with 13 bases that match TRBD2. The germline gives CDR1 LNHDA, CDR2 SQIVND (reference sequence). The CDR3 has 20 residues. V lost 8 bases, J lost 0 bases, and 17 bases stayed unmatched.

The chain carries TRBV5-1 and TRBJ2-5; a weak D match, TRBD1 (5 bases). V dropped 5 bases and J dropped 3 bases, with 11 bases sitting between them. The CDR3 loop spans 13 amino acids. CDR1 SGHRS and CDR2 YFSETQ come from the germline V gene. CDR3 DNA sequence: TGCGCCAGCAGACAACAGGAGAAAGAGACCCAGTACTTC. This encodes CASRQQEKETQYF.

This sequence joins TRBV7-3 and TRBJ1-1; D is unclear. The CDR3 runs 14 residues. The germline gives CDR1 SGHTA, CDR2 FQGTGA. V was cut by 2 bases and J by 1 base, with 8 bases left in between. The CDR3 DNA reads as TGTGCCAGCAGCTTAGGGGAGGAGAACACTGAAGCTTTCTTT. Its translation is CASSLGEENTEAFF.

The gene calls are TRBV3-1 (or the pseudogene TRBV3-2) and TRBJ2-3; a possible D gene is TRBD1 (6 bases). CDR3 length: 13 amino acids. CDR1 is LGHDT and CDR2 is YNNKEL in the germline V gene (reference sequence). The ends were cut back, 4 bases at V and 5 bases at J, with 10 bases in the middle. The CDR3 DNA reads as TGTGCCAGCAGCCTTAACAGGGTAGATACGCAGTATTTT. This gives the protein CASSLNRVDTQYF.

This sequence joins TRBV28 and TRBJ1-2, with D tentatively TRBD1 (5 bases). Trimming left V 1 base short and J 1 base short, with 10 bases between. Germline V gives CDR1 MDHEN, CDR2 SYDVKM. This CDR3 region has 15 residues. The CDR3 DNA reads TGTGCCAGCAGTTTATCCGGGGGTCTTAACTATGGCTACACCTTC. It translates to CASSLSGGLNYGYTF.

There are a few counts of this clone. The V call is TRBV19, the J call TRBJ2-7, with a weak D call TRBD2 (7 bases). Per germline, CDR1 LNHDA and CDR2 SQIVND (reference sequence). This CDR3 spans 13 amino acids. Trimming stripped 6 bases from V and 2 bases from J, with 11 bases between. In nucleotides, the CDR3 is TGTGCCAGTAGAGGGGGGGTCGCCTACGAGCAGTACTTC. It is translated as CASRGGVAYEQYF.

The V call is TRBV7-9, the J call TRBJ2-7, with 11 bases lining up with TRBD1. The CDR3 covers 15 residues. The V and J ends lost 3 bases and 3 bases, in that order; junction bases with no gene match: 4. Per germline, CDR1 SEHNR and CDR2 FQNEAQ (reference sequence). The CDR3 spells CASSFSGQGGYEQYF. As DNA, the CDR3 is TGTGCCAGCAGCTTTTCGGGACAGGGGGGCTACGAGCAGTACTTC.

The genes are TRBV5-6 and TRBJ2-3; TRBD1 matches at 9 bases. Trimming removed 4 bases from V and 1 base from J; junction bases left unmatched: 7. Germline V gene sequence: CDR1 SGHDT, CDR2 YYEEEE. There are 16 residues in the CDR3. The CDR3 DNA sequence: TGTGCCAGCAGCCCACAGGGGGCACGGGGCACAGATACGCAGTATTTT. It is translated as CASSPQGARGTDTQYF.

This clone has more than one count but fewer than ten. V is TRBV28 and J is TRBJ1-2; maybe TRBD1 (6 bases). This CDR3 is 12 amino acids long. V gave up 3 bases and J gave up 5 bases, with 7 bases separating them. Per germline, CDR1 MDHEN and CDR2 SYDVKM. The CDR3 DNA reads TGTGCCAGCAGTTTGAGGGGGTATGGCTACACCTTC. Translated, it gives CASSLRGYGYTF.

The chain couples TRBV25-1 to TRBJ1-6, with 8 positions matching TRBD1. The V and J ends lost 1 base and 8 bases, in that order; junction bases with no gene match: 4. CDR3 length: 15 residues. Per germline, CDR1 MGHDK and CDR2 SYGVNS. The CDR3 nucleotides read TGTGCCAGCAGTGAATTTGGACAGGGATATTCACCCCTCCACTTT. This sequence encodes CASSEFGQGYSPLHF.

The chain is built from TRBV2 and TRBJ2-7; 8 bases are a match to TRBD2. The CDR3 has 13 amino acids. The V gene's germline CDR1 is SNHLY and CDR2 FYNNEI. V trimming: 4 bases; J trimming: 7 bases; junction bases outside the gene matches: 6. The CDR3 loop is CASSVRLAREQYF. CDR3 DNA sequence: TGTGCCAGCAGTGTTAGACTAGCGAGGGAGCAGTACTTC.

The chain recombines TRBV7-3 with TRBJ2-1; the match to TRBD1 covers 9 bases. CDR3 size: 14 residues. The J segment lost 10 bases and the V segment lost 4 bases, leaving 8 bases of the junction unmatched. Germline lookup yields CDR1 SGHTA and CDR2 FQGTGA. CDR3 nucleotide sequence: TGTGCCAGCAGCTCGGACAGGGGCTACGGCGAGCAGTTCTTC. It yields the protein CASSSDRGYGEQFF.

The chain links TRBV7-9 to TRBJ1-2, with a weak D call TRBD1 (5 bases). CDR1 and CDR2 (germline): SEHNR, FQNEAQ (reference sequence). Trimming cost V 1 base and J 4 bases, with 22 bases left between them. CDR3 length: 18 amino acids. The CDR3 protein is CASSLVYSGLNGGYGYTF. The DNA for the CDR3 is TGTGCCAGCAGCTTAGTCTATTCGGGCCTCAACGGGGGCTATGGCTACACCTTC.

The chain links TRBV27 to TRBJ2-4; TRBD1 aligns across 8 bases. The CDR3 runs to 14 residues. With 2 bases clipped from V and 7 bases from J, the junction kept 4 bases outside the gene matches. Germline CDR1 and CDR2: MNHEY and SMNVEV (reference sequence). The CDR3 nucleotides are TGTGCCAGCAGTTTAGTCGACAGGGGCAACATTCAGTACTTC. The encoded protein is CASSLVDRGNIQYF.

This clone was observed a single time. The chain employs TRBV7-3 and TRBJ1-1; possible D gene TRBD1, 5 bases. V lost 5 bases and J 3 bases, leaving 10 bases between the germline ends. Germline V gene data show CDR1 as SGHTA and CDR2 as FQGTGA. This CDR3 is built from 13 residues. This CDR3 is CASSPQGDTEAFF. The CDR3 region has the DNA TGTGCCAGCAGCCCGCAGGGCGACACTGAAGCTTTCTTT.

This clone showed up just once. The J gene is TRBJ1-5, the V gene TRBV5-6; weak D call: TRBD1 (5 bases). The CDR3 length is 14 residues. Germline CDR1 is SGHDT and CDR2 is YYEEEE. V was pared by 2 bases and J by 1 base, with 7 bases between. The CDR3 DNA sequence: TGTGCCAGCAGCTTCCGGGGGAGCAATCAGCCCCAGCATTTT. The encoded protein is CASSFRGSNQPQHF.

This chain links TRBV4-1 with TRBJ2-1; the match to TRBD2 covers 10 bases. Losses at the gene ends were 2 bases for V and 4 bases for J; bases not matched to a gene: 8. Germline V gene sequence: CDR1 MGHRA, CDR2 YSYEKL. This CDR3 is built from 17 residues. The CDR3 DNA reads TGCGCCAGCAGCCAACGTACCGGGACTAGCGATTACAATGAGCAGTTCTTC. Protein sequence: CASSQRTGTSDYNEQFF.

This chain connects TRBV5-4 to TRBJ1-1; TRBD1 matches at 9 bases. The junction had 12 bases not matched to a gene; V was cut back by 4 bases and J by 2 bases. This CDR3 comprises 17 residues. Per the germline V gene, CDR1 is SGHNT and CDR2 is YYREEE (reference sequence). CDR3 residues: CASSLPGQGFINTEAFF. The CDR3 DNA follows: TGTGCCAGCAGCCTGCCGGGACAGGGATTTATCAACACTGAAGCTTTCTTT.

This sequence joins TRBV6-6 and TRBJ1-2, with D uncertain. The V and J ends lost 0 bases and 2 bases respectively, with 7 bases between them. This CDR3 contains 14 residues. From germline, CDR1 is MNHNY and CDR2 SVGAGI (reference sequence). CDR3 sequence: CASSYSGTNYGYTF. CDR3 nucleotides: TGTGCCAGCAGTTACTCTGGCACCAACTATGGCTACACCTTC.